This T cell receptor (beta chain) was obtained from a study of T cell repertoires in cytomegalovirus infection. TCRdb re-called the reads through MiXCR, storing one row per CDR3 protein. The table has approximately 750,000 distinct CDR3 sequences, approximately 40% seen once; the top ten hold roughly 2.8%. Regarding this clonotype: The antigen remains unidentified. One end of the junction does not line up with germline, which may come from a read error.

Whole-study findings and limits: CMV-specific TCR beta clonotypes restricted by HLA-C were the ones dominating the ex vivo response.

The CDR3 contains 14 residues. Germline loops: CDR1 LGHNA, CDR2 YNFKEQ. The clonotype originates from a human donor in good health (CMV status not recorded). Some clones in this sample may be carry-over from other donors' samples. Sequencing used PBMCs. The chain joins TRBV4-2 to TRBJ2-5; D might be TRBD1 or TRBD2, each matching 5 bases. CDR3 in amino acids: CASSQWGSQETHYF. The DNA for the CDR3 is TGTGCCAGCAGCCAATGGGGGAGCCAAGAGACCCATTACTTC.